This is a list of T cell receptor beta chains from one sample in a study of T cells after yellow fever vaccination. TCRdb re-called the 5' RACE reads with MiXCR, one entry per CDR3 protein. The table lists around 350,000 distinct CDR3 sequences, under 14% of them singletons. This specimen consisted of PBMCs, obtained on the day of the first yellow fever vaccination. The receptors were gathered from a young man who received the YFV17D yellow fever vaccine. Both conserved end residues are part of each CDR3. A D gene is named only where the DNA matches it firmly. The size field is filled for only some rows; it gives once, few, many or a size class.

clone size	D gene	V gene	J gene	CDR3 protein	CDR3 DNA
many	.	TRBV12-3/TRBV12-4	TRBJ1-5	CASSLRQNQPQHF	TGTGCCAGCAGTTTACGCCAGAATCAGCCCCAGCATTTT
.	.	TRBV27	TRBJ1-5	CASSFRGPGGNQPQHF	TGTGCCAGCAGTTTTCGCGGCCCAGGAGGGAATCAGCCCCAGCATTTT
few	.	TRBV7-2	TRBJ1-2	CASSSLRAYGYTF	TGTGCCAGCAGCTCCCTTAGGGCCTATGGCTACACCTTC
few	TRBD2	TRBV11-2	TRBJ2-1	CASSLGSSGGGDEQFF	TGTGCCAGCAGCTTAGGTTCCAGCGGGGGGGGCGATGAGCAGTTCTTC
.	TRBD1	TRBV7-9	TRBJ1-4	CASSVGHRGQNEKLFF	TGTGCCAGCAGCGTCGGACACAGGGGGCAGAATGAAAAACTGTTTTTT
many	.	TRBV6-2/TRBV6-3	TRBJ1-1	CASRDGWNTEAFF	TGTGCCAGCAGGGACGGATGGAACACTGAAGCTTTCTTT
.	.	TRBV6-1	TRBJ1-1	CASSEAGGGGTEAFF	TGTGCCAGCAGTGAAGCTGGTGGGGGCGGGACTGAAGCTTTCTTT
.	TRBD2	TRBV29-1	TRBJ2-1	CSVRARLAGGRNEQFF	TGCAGCGTCCGTGCCAGGCTAGCGGGGGGCCGGAATGAGCAGTTCTTC
many	.	TRBV5-1	TRBJ2-5	CASINSPYQETQYF	TGCGCCAGCATAAACAGCCCTTACCAAGAGACCCAGTACTTC
.	.	TRBV4-3	TRBJ1-4	CASSQEVTGRKKLFF	TGCGCCAGCAGCCAAGAGGTCACAGGGAGGAAAAAACTGTTTTTT
few	.	TRBV7-9	TRBJ2-1	CASSSNRDAYNEQFF	TGTGCCAGCAGCTCTAACCGGGACGCCTACAATGAGCAGTTCTTC
.	.	TRBV12-3/TRBV12-4	TRBJ1-1	CASSASQGNAEAFF	TGTGCCAGCAGTGCCTCACAGGGTAACGCTGAAGCTTTCTTT
many	.	TRBV12-3/TRBV12-4	TRBJ2-1	CASRQGTVGDEQFF	TGTGCCAGCAGGCAGGGGACGGTGGGGGATGAGCAGTTCTTC
few	.	TRBV4-1	TRBJ1-2	CASSQEGMANYGYTF	TGCGCCAGCAGCCAAGAGGGGATGGCTAACTATGGCTACACCTTC
few	.	TRBV4-1	TRBJ2-5	CASSQRGGGAETQYF	TGCGCCAGCAGCCAAAGGGGAGGAGGGGCAGAGACCCAGTACTTC